This T cell receptor beta chain originates from a study of T cells in Graves' hyperthyroidism and ophthalmopathy. Study-wide background: Peripheral blood sampling occurred at initial diagnosis, before any treatment.

Whole-study findings and limits: The majority of expanded thyroid clonotypes above 0.001 also appeared in blood. Researchers report that a 13 V-J model separated ophthalmopathy from stable hyperthyroidism.

Germline CDR1 is LGHDT and CDR2 is YNNKEL (reference sequence). V was pared by 4 bases and J by 8 bases, with 17 bases between. CDR3 length: 15 amino acids. Amplified TCR beta CDR3 regions derived from RNA transcripts. The HTBI primer set was used in a first-round RT-PCR of the TCR CDR3. MiXCR, run by TCRdb on the multiplex PCR reads, gives a single entry per CDR3 protein. The table has roughly 180,000 distinct CDR3 sequences, about 9.4% seen once. This clonotype appeared a few times. Its antigen is not identified. Progressors' blood was drawn at hyperthyroidism diagnosis, before ophthalmopathy symptoms.

The chain combines TRBV3-1 with TRBJ1-4; D not resolved. Sequencing used blood. The sequence derives from a woman between 18 and 29 years old with Graves' hyperthyroidism that later progressed to Graves' ophthalmopathy. DNA of the CDR3: TGTGCCAGCAGCCCGACGGGAGTCATAGAAGAAAAACTGTTTTTT. Its protein is CASSPTGVIEEKLFF.